These T cell receptor beta chains were read from a single sample in a study of cytomegalovirus exposure and HLA in healthy donors. The method was immunoSEQ multiplex PCR; TCRdb's version includes in-frame clones alone and lacks a portion of them. The profile shows 120,000 or so clones, 60% to 85% of them singletons. The sample comprised PBMCs. The receptors derive from a woman aged 30 to 39 in good health and CMV-seronegative. Both conserved end residues are part of each CDR3. The D gene is left open where the match is weak. Rows give clone size only sometimes, using once, few, many, or a class for an expanded clone.

j_call	v_call	d_call	clone_size	cdr3_nt	cdr3_aa
TRBJ2-5	TRBV5-1	.	.	TGCGCCAGCAGCTTGTATCCGGGATCAGAGACCCAGTACTTC	CASSLYPGSETQYF
TRBJ2-3	TRBV18	TRBD2	.	TGTGCCAGCTCACCAGAGCGGGGGGGCCTGGACACGCAGTATTTT	CASSPERGGLDTQYF
TRBJ2-7	TRBV5-1	.	.	TGCGCCAGCAGCTCTCCGCGGCATGGCTACGAGCAGTACTTC	CASSSPRHGYEQYF
TRBJ2-3	TRBV5-1	TRBD2	once	TGCGCCAGCAGCTTGGGATACACTAGCGGAATCACAGATACGCAGTATTTT	CASSLGYTSGITDTQYF
TRBJ2-7	TRBV10-1	TRBD2	.	TGCGCCAGCAGTTCCGGGACTAGCGAAACCTACGAGCAGTACTTC	CASSSGTSETYEQYF
TRBJ2-1	TRBV5-8	TRBD2	few	TGTGCCAGCAGCACCTCTAGCGGGAGGGCCCATGAGCAGTTCTTC	CASSTSSGRAHEQFF
TRBJ1-2	TRBV4-1	TRBD1	few	TGCGCCAGCAGCCAGAACAGGGGGCGGCATGGCTACACCTTC	CASSQNRGRHGYTF
TRBJ1-1	TRBV11-3	.	.	TGTGCCAGCAGCTTAGGGGCATCTGAAGCTTTCTTT	CASSLGASEAFF
TRBJ2-7	TRBV30	.	.	TGTGCCTGGAGCGTAACAGTCTACGAGCAGTACTTC	CAWSVTVYEQYF
TRBJ2-7	TRBV30	.	.	TGTGCCTGGGGGCACAATCAAGGCTTGCAGTACTTC	CAWGHNQGLQYF
TRBJ2-5	TRBV7-6	TRBD1	.	TGTGCCAGCAGCCAAACCCCGGGACAGGGCAGCGAGACCCAGTACTTC	CASSQTPGQGSETQYF
TRBJ1-1	TRBV6-1	.	.	TGTGCCAGTAGTGAAGAGGCAGGCCGAAAAGCTTTCTTT	CASSEEAGRKAFF
TRBJ2-3	TRBV20-1	TRBD1	.	TGCAGTGCTGACACAGGGGTGGGGCAGTATTTT	CSADTGVGQYF
TRBJ2-5	TRBV5-1	TRBD2	.	TGCGCCAGCAGCCTAGGACTAGCGGGGGGTCATCAAGAGACCCAGTACTTC	CASSLGLAGGHQETQYF
TRBJ2-2	TRBV10-1	.	.	TGCGCCAGCACCCGGACAGGGAGGGACACCGGGGAGCTGTTTTTT	CASTRTGRDTGELFF
TRBJ1-6	TRBV9	.	.	TGTGCCAGCAGCGCTAAGAGTTATAATTCACCCCTCCACTTT	CASSAKSYNSPLHF
TRBJ1-1	TRBV13	.	.	TGTGCCAGCAGCGCCGTCAGGGAAAGGGCTGAAGCTTTCTTT	CASSAVRERAEAFF
TRBJ1-1	TRBV28	.	.	TGTGCCAGCATCAATGTAAGGAGGAGGAACACTGAAGCTTTCTTT	CASINVRRRNTEAFF
TRBJ2-7	TRBV4-3	.	.	TGCGCCAGCAGCCAAGGTCGGGGCGGGATAATATCCTACGAGCAGTACTTC	CASSQGRGGIISYEQYF
TRBJ2-7	TRBV5-1	.	.	TGCGCCAGCAGCTTGGCCGCAGGGACACCATCCTACGAGCAGTACTTC	CASSLAAGTPSYEQYF
TRBJ1-2	TRBV28	.	.	TGTGCCAGCAACTCCGGACAGCGGGGCTATGGCTACACCTTC	CASNSGQRGYGYTF
TRBJ2-4	TRBV4-3	.	.	TGCGCCAGCAGCTCACCGAACTCCAACAACATTCAGTACTTC	CASSSPNSNNIQYF
TRBJ1-2	TRBV2	.	.	TGTGCCAGCAGTCCGAGGCAGGGCCCGGGCAGTGGCTACACCTTC	CASSPRQGPGSGYTF
TRBJ2-7	TRBV6-5	TRBD1	.	TGTGCCAGCAGTTATGCTGGGACAGGGTTCAACGAGCAGTACTTC	CASSYAGTGFNEQYF